This T cell receptor (beta chain) was identified in a study of memory B cells and T cells in multiple sclerosis (dated by TCRdb to the late 2010s). Study-wide context: TCR beta repertoires of autoproliferating peripheral T cells were compared with the TCR beta repertoires of brain lesion-infiltrating T cells in multiple sclerosis patients. TCR sequencing included a couple of multiple sclerosis patients for whom either brain lesions at autopsy or brain-infiltrating cells from biopsy were available.

After CFSE-labeled PBMCs were cultured without a stimulus, the autoproliferating (CFSEdim) and non-proliferating (CFSEhi) T cell fractions were sequenced separately. Altogether, fewer than 55 million CFSE-labeled PBMCs were kept in culture for more than 6 days with no stimulus, after which the replicate wells were combined. PBMCs were labeled with roughly 0.45 uM CFSE and were cultured without exogenous stimuli in serum-free AIM-V medium. PBMCs were isolated by Ficoll density gradient centrifugation and cryopreserved before use. Using a FACSAria III, live 7-AAD-negative cells were sorted, then washed with PBS and stored frozen at -80 degrees C as dry pellets. What the research found in general, with its limitations: Clone-set sizes differed between compartments, which influenced counts of shared clonotypes and required normalization.

The junction shows trimming of 1 base on V and 5 bases on J, plus 20 bases between the germline ends. Reading from cysteine to phenylalanine, the CDR3 counts 17 amino acids. CDR3 DNA only is kept here, 51 bases in frame from base 1. In the germline V gene, CDR1 corresponds to KGHSH and CDR2 to LQKENI. Using the immunoSEQ Platform, TCRbeta CDR3 regions were amplified from extracted genomic DNA. The immunoSEQ assay used multiplex PCR together with high-throughput sequencing and a bioinformatics pipeline from the vendor. The authors' analysis ran thus. Non-productive sequences and CDR3s shorter than 4 amino acids were excluded, and clonotype frequencies were recalculated for each sample. In immunoSEQ Analyzer 2.0, shared clonotypes were identified as identical CDR3 amino acid, V gene and J gene sequences. Repertoire overlap was normalized by dividing shared clonotype counts by the product of both clone-set sizes, with the result scaled by 1000 into arbitrary units. Not all clones reach the TCRdb copy of this immuneACCESS table, which keeps in-frame sequences only. Checked studies attribute under half of the gap to unresolved V genes and leave the rest unexplained. V, J and clone size are those of that table, while D and trimming were read from the DNA. Within this sample are 46,000 or so clones, with roughly four fifths of them counted one time only. The top ten hold around 1.1% of the sample.

Comments on this clone: What antigen it recognizes has not been identified. There are no base qualities to consult, and no much larger clone falls within one base.

Material for sequencing was PBMCs from blood kept in culture. This TCR was sampled from a human donor with multiple sclerosis. The chain is encoded by TRBV18 joined to TRBJ1-1, and perhaps TRBD1 as D gene, on 5 matching bases. The CDR3 corresponds to CASSPRSHWPGITEAFF. The DNA reads TGTGCCAGCTCACCACGATCTCATTGGCCAGGGATAACTGAAGCTTTCTTT. The entire variable domain, with the stretches around the CDR3 drawn from the reference TRBV18 and TRBJ1-1 proteins, is NAGVMQNPRHLVRRRGQEARLRCSPMKGHSHVYWYRQLPEEGLKFMVYLQKENIIDESGMPKERFSAEFPKEGPSILRIQQVVRGDSAAYFCASSPRSHWPGITEAFFGQGTRLTVV.